A selection of T cell receptor beta chains follows, all from one sample in a study of blood T cell repertoires in COVID-19. Assay: immunoSEQ multiplex PCR; the TCRdb copy retains only in-frame clones and omits some. Found here are 130,000 or so clones, about 88% of them singletons; the top ten hold approximately 2.4%. The specimen sequenced was peripheral blood. Every receptor here comes from a human donor with COVID-19, enrolled during active disease. The donor label of this sample is uncertain. Each CDR3 is given with its conserved first and last residue. The D gene is left open where the match is weak. Clone size is not always given. Where it is, it says once, few, many or a class for expanded clones.

>TRBV5-5|-|TRBJ1-5|few
CASSFGAGNSNQPQHF
TGTGCCAGCAGCTTTGGGGCAGGGAATAGCAATCAGCCCCAGCATTTT
>TRBV13|-|TRBJ1-3|-
CASSLGGFTTGNTIYF
TGTGCCAGCAGCTTGGGAGGATTCACCACTGGAAACACCATATATTTT
>TRBV6-5|TRBD1|TRBJ1-5|-
CASSREQGSNQPQHF
TGTGCCAGCAGCCGTGAACAGGGGAGCAATCAGCCCCAGCATTTT
>TRBV11-2|TRBD2|TRBJ2-5|-
CASSLGGQPAGGGETQYF
TGTGCCAGCAGCTTAGGAGGCCAGCCAGCGGGGGGCGGCGAGACCCAGTACTTC
>TRBV18|TRBD1|TRBJ1-1|-
CASSPGTGYTEAFF
TGTGCCAGCTCACCCGGGACAGGGTACACTGAAGCTTTCTTT
>TRBV10-2|TRBD1|TRBJ1-1|-
CASSAYLGTGTFF
TGCGCCAGCAGCGCTTACCTAGGGACAGGGACTTTCTTT
>TRBV18|-|TRBJ2-7|-
CASSPDGTAGGFYEQYF
TGTGCCAGCTCACCAGACGGGACAGCCGGAGGGTTCTACGAGCAGTACTTC
>TRBV19|-|TRBJ1-5|-
CASSVTQAYSNQPQHF
TGTGCCAGTAGTGTGACCCAGGCATATAGCAATCAGCCCCAGCATTTT
>TRBV21-1|-|TRBJ2-5|-
CASSKVRGPDRASEETQYF
TGTGCCAGCAGCAAAGTTAGAGGGCCTGACAGGGCCTCCGAAGAGACCCAGTACTTC
>TRBV18|TRBD2|TRBJ2-7|-
CASSPPSSGGHGEQYF
TGTGCCAGCTCACCACCTTCTAGCGGGGGCCACGGCGAGCAGTACTTC
>TRBV6-5|TRBD2|TRBJ2-7|-
CASSYSGGSSYEQYF
TGTGCCAGCAGTTACAGCGGGGGGAGCTCCTACGAGCAGTACTTC
>TRBV5-1|TRBD1|TRBJ2-2|-
CASSRDGTGETGELFF
TGCGCCAGCAGCCGAGACGGGACAGGGGAAACCGGGGAGCTGTTTTTT
>TRBV6-4|-|TRBJ2-3|-
CASSDTIRTIDTQYF
TGTGCCAGCAGTGACACTATACGTACTATAGATACGCAGTATTTT
>TRBV5-1|-|TRBJ2-7|-
CASSGTALPYEQYF
TGCGCCAGCAGCGGGACTGCTCTTCCCTACGAGCAGTACTTC
>TRBV5-4|-|TRBJ1-3|few
CASSFGTISGNTIYF
TGTGCCAGCAGCTTTGGGACAATCTCTGGAAACACCATATATTTT
>TRBV6-2/TRBV6-3|TRBD2|TRBJ2-3|-
CASSYSQVAGVRTDTQYF
TGTGCCAGCAGTTACTCCCAGGTAGCGGGGGTACGCACAGATACGCAGTATTTT
>TRBV2|-|TRBJ1-5|-
CATSGGPDGNQPQHF
TGTGCCACTTCCGGGGGGCCAGATGGCAATCAGCCCCAGCATTTT
>TRBV12-3/TRBV12-4|-|TRBJ2-7|-
CASSLAVYEQYF
TGTGCCAGCAGTTTAGCCGTATACGAGCAGTACTTC
>TRBV6-5|-|TRBJ2-7|few
CASSWAQATAQYF
TGTGCCAGCAGCTGGGCCCAGGCTACTGCGCAGTACTTC
>TRBV15|-|TRBJ2-1|-
CATSRDRNNEQFF
TGTGCCACCAGCAGAGACAGGAACAATGAGCAGTTCTTC
>TRBV6-5|-|TRBJ2-7|once
CASRDPTRGYYEQYF
TGTGCCAGCAGAGACCCGACCAGGGGTTACTACGAGCAGTACTTC
>TRBV21-1|-|TRBJ1-1|-
CASSQGAGVTEAFF
TGTGCCAGCAGCCAAGGGGCAGGTGTGACTGAAGCTTTCTTT
>TRBV10-1|TRBD1|TRBJ1-2|-
CASSKGDRAFYGYTF
TGCGCCAGCTCCAAGGGAGACAGGGCCTTCTATGGCTACACCTTC
>TRBV6-5|TRBD1|TRBJ1-6|-
CASSPQGSNSPLHF
TGTGCCAGCAGTCCACAGGGGAGCAATTCACCCCTCCACTTT
>TRBV6-2/TRBV6-3|-|TRBJ2-7|-
CASSHRTTLRDEQYF
TGCGCCAGCAGCCACCGGACTACCCTACGCGACGAGCAGTACTTC
>TRBV28|-|TRBJ2-1|-
CASSLFQDDNEQFF
TGTGCCAGCAGTTTATTCCAGGATGACAATGAGCAGTTCTTC
>TRBV6-1|TRBD1|TRBJ2-4|-
CASSEGGGTGALAKNIQYF
TGTGCCAGCAGTGAAGGTGGTGGGACAGGGGCACTAGCCAAAAACATTCAGTACTTC
>TRBV5-5|TRBD1|TRBJ1-2|-
CASSLLSTGNYGYTF
TGTGCCAGCAGCCTCCTATCGACAGGGAACTATGGCTACACCTTC
>TRBV7-9|-|TRBJ1-1|-
CASSLDEGTEAFF
TGTGCCAGCAGCTTAGATGAGGGCACTGAAGCTTTCTTT
>TRBV4-2|TRBD2|TRBJ2-7|few
CASSHPLAGATYEQYF
TGTGCCAGCAGCCATCCATTAGCGGGAGCCACCTACGAGCAGTACTTC
>TRBV11-2|TRBD1|TRBJ1-1|-
CASSDRANTEAFF
TGTGCCAGCAGCGACAGGGCAAACACTGAAGCTTTCTTT
>TRBV5-1|TRBD2|TRBJ2-1|-
CASSPLAGDSDEQFF
TGCGCCAGCAGCCCACTAGCGGGAGATTCAGATGAGCAGTTCTTC
>TRBV28|-|TRBJ2-6|once
CASKTEAGVWSGANVLTF
TGTGCCAGCAAAACGGAGGCAGGGGTATGGTCTGGGGCCAACGTCCTGACTTTC
>TRBV7-2|-|TRBJ1-5|-
CASSLQRAPSNQPQHF
TGTGCCAGCAGCCTCCAGAGGGCACCTAGCAATCAGCCCCAGCATTTT
>TRBV5-4|TRBD2|TRBJ2-3|-
CASSPGLAGGRGTDTQYF
TGTGCCAGCAGCCCGGGACTAGCGGGGGGGCGGGGCACAGATACGCAGTATTTT
>TRBV15|TRBD1|TRBJ2-3|-
CATSRDRVADTQYF
TGTGCCACCAGTAGGGACAGGGTGGCAGATACGCAGTATTTT
>TRBV7-8|-|TRBJ2-7|-
CASSPTWAGNFLEQYF
TGTGCCAGCAGCCCGACCTGGGCAGGGAACTTTCTGGAGCAGTACTTC
>TRBV5-1|-|TRBJ2-3|once
CASSFTGTDTQYF
TGCGCCAGCAGCTTTACTGGCACAGATACGCAGTATTTT